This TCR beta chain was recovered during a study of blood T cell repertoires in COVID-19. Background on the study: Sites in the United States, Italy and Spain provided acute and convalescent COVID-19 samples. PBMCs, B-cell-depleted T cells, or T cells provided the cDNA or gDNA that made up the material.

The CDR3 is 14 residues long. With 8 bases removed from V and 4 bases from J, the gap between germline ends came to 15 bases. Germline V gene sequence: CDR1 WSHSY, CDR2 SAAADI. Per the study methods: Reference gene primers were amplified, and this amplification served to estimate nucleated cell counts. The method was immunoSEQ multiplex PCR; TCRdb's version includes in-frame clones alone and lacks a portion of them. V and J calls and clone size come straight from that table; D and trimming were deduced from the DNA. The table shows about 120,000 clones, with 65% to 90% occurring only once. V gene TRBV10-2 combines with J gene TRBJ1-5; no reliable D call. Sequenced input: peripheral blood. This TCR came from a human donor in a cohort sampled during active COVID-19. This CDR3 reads CASSGEGSNQPQHF. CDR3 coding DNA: TGCGCCAGCTCCGGAGAGGGTTCGAATCAGCCCCAGCATTTT.